Shown below are 30 T cell receptor beta chains from a single sample sequenced in a study of blood T cell repertoires in COVID-19. TCRdb keeps only in-frame clones here, not all; method: immunoSEQ multiplex PCR. Found here are approximately 150,000 clones, roughly 85% of them singletons; the top ten hold 0.85% to 1.2%. The sample comprised peripheral blood. The receptors originated from a man aged 35 to 55 with acute or convalescent COVID-19.

This clone was detected once. The J gene is TRBJ2-5, the V gene TRBV5-4; weak D call: TRBD1 (6 bases). Germline CDR1 reads SGHNT; CDR2 reads YYREEE (reference sequence). The germline V and J ends were trimmed by 0 bases and 5 bases, with 11 bases remaining between them. The CDR3 consists of 14 residues. This chain's CDR3 is CASSLADRQETQYF. The CDR3 DNA sequence: TGTGCCAGCAGCTTGGCAGACAGGCAGGAGACCCAGTACTTC. The whole variable domain, remainder taken from reference TRBV5-4 and TRBJ2-5, is ETGVTQSPTHLIKTRGQQVTLRCSSQSGHNTVSWYQQALGQGPQFIFQYYREEENGRGNFPPRFSGLQFPNYSSELNVNALELDDSALYLCASSLADRQETQYFGPGTRLLVL.

The chain links TRBV19 to TRBJ1-2; a weak D match, TRBD1 (6 bases). V lost 7 bases, J lost 7 bases, and 10 bases lay in between. Per the germline V gene, CDR1 is LNHDA and CDR2 is SQIVND (reference sequence). The CDR3 sequence is 11 residues long. In DNA, the CDR3 is TGTGCCAGTACCGACAGGTTTGGCTACACCTTC. It encodes CASTDRFGYTF.

This sequence joins TRBV6-1 and TRBJ1-2; D call uncertain. CDR1 and CDR2 (germline): MNHNS, SASEGT. Trimming cost V 2 bases and J 3 bases, with 10 bases left between them. The CDR3 has 14 amino acids. CDR3 DNA: TGTGCCAGCAGTGAATCCGGTGAGCACTATGGCTACACCTTC. This sequence encodes CASSESGEHYGYTF.

This clone appeared a few times. The genes are TRBV5-4 and TRBJ2-7, with 9 bases fitting TRBD2. The ends lost 2 bases at V and 2 bases at J; junction bases unmatched: 8. The CDR3 covers 16 residues. Germline V gives CDR1 SGHNT, CDR2 YYREEE (reference sequence). In DNA form, the CDR3 reads TGTGCCAGCAGCTTTGATAGCGGGGGTACCGCCTACGAGCAGTACTTC. This codes for CASSFDSGGTAYEQYF.

This chain links TRBV6-5 with TRBJ2-1, with D maybe TRBD2 (6 bases). V gave up 6 bases and J gave up 3 bases, with 12 bases separating them. This CDR3 spans 14 amino acids. Germline V lookup: CDR1 MNHEY, CDR2 SVGAGI. The CDR3 DNA reads as TGTGCCAGCAGCCTCGGGACTCACTACAATGAGCAGTTCTTC. It translates to CASSLGTHYNEQFF.

The rearrangement uses TRBV28 and TRBJ1-5; the match to TRBD1 covers 8 bases. J lost 6 bases, V lost 10 bases, and 5 bases had no gene match. The length of the CDR3 is 12 residues. CDR1 and CDR2 (germline): MDHEN, SYDVKM. The CDR3 DNA reads TGTGCCACCGCAGGGGGCACTCAGCCCCAGCATTTT. Translation: CATAGGTQPQHF.

The chain uses TRBV2 and TRBJ2-1, with 12 nucleotides matching TRBD2. Germline V CDR1 and CDR2: SNHLY, FYNNEI. J lost 9 bases, V lost 5 bases, and 8 bases had no gene match. The CDR3 contains 15 residues. CDR3: CASSSLAGGSGEQFF. CDR3 coding DNA: TGTGCCAGCAGTTCTCTAGCGGGGGGGTCGGGTGAGCAGTTCTTC.

The V and J genes are TRBV2 and TRBJ2-5; the D gene is possibly TRBD2 (5 bases). Germline lookup yields CDR1 SNHLY and CDR2 FYNNEI. The CDR3 totals 14 residues. V lost 2 bases to trimming and J lost 0 bases, with 7 bases between them. The CDR3 sequence is CASSEWENQETQYF. In nucleotides, the CDR3 is TGTGCCAGCAGTGAATGGGAGAACCAAGAGACCCAGTACTTC.

This clone was counted once. The V gene is TRBV5-1, the J gene TRBJ1-5; possible D gene TRBD1, 5 bases. Trimming removed 4 bases at V and 6 bases at J, with 14 bases between. Per the germline V gene, CDR1 is SGHRS and CDR2 is YFSETQ. The CDR3 contains 14 residues. The CDR3 spells CASSLQDFGQPQHF. CDR3 coding DNA: TGCGCCAGCAGCCTACAGGATTTTGGTCAGCCCCAGCATTTT. Drawing the rest from reference TRBV5-1 and TRBJ1-5, the complete variable domain is KAGVTQTPRYLIKTRGQQVTLSCSPISGHRSVSWYQQTPGQGLQFLFEYFSETQRNKGNFPGRFSGRQFSNSRSEMNVSTLELGDSALYLCASSLQDFGQPQHFGDGTRLSIL.

This clone was observed many times. The rearrangement links TRBV5-1 to TRBJ2-3; 12 bases are shared with TRBD2. Germline assignment: CDR1 SGHRS and CDR2 YFSETQ. The J segment lost 10 bases and the V segment lost 3 bases, leaving 9 bases of the junction unmatched. This CDR3 has 15 amino acids. The CDR3, as DNA: TGCGCCAGCAGCTCTACTAGCGGGGGGCTTTCCCCGCAGTATTTT. This codes for CASSSTSGGLSPQYF.

The chain is built from TRBV27 and TRBJ1-6; 12 nucleotides align to TRBD1. The trim removed 5 bases at V and 0 bases at J, leaving 5 bases unmatched. The germline V gene encodes CDR1 MNHEY and CDR2 SMNVEV (reference sequence). The CDR3 is made up of 18 amino acids. The CDR3 DNA sequence: TGTGCCAGCAGTGCAAGGGACAGGGGGCACTCCTATAATTCACCCCTCCACTTT. It translates to CASSARDRGHSYNSPLHF.

The chain uses TRBV19 and TRBJ1-1; the D gene is possibly TRBD1 (6 bases). Germline-derived CDR1 and CDR2 are LNHDA and SQIVND (reference sequence). The V end was cut by 4 bases, the J end by 2 bases, with 8 bases between. The CDR3 totals 13 residues. The chain's CDR3 is CASSNRENTEAFF. The CDR3 DNA is TGTGCCAGTAGTAACAGGGAAAACACTGAAGCTTTCTTT.

The chain has TRBV7-9 and TRBJ2-5; 9 nucleotides match TRBD1. The CDR3 runs to 15 residues. V was pared by 4 bases and J by 1 base, with 4 bases of the junction left unmatched. Germline V gene lookup returns CDR1 SEHNR and CDR2 FQNEAQ (reference sequence). CDR3 nucleotide sequence: TGTGCCAGCAGCTCGGACAGGGGCCGCCAAGAGACCCAGTACTTC. Its translation is CASSSDRGRQETQYF.

This sequence joins TRBV15 and TRBJ2-2; 9 positions agree with TRBD1. Losses at the gene ends were 3 bases for V and 7 bases for J; bases not matched to a gene: 6. The CDR3 sequence is 15 residues long. Germline V gene data show CDR1 as LNHNV and CDR2 as YYDKDF (reference sequence). CDR3: CATSRGTGKVGELFF. In DNA, the CDR3 is TGTGCCACCAGCAGGGGGACAGGGAAGGTCGGGGAGCTGTTTTTT.

The chain links TRBV5-4 to TRBJ1-4, with unresolved D. Germline V gene data show CDR1 as SGHNT and CDR2 as YYREEE (reference sequence). V lost 4 bases, J lost 2 bases, and 21 bases lay in between. This CDR3 has 18 residues. Written as DNA, the CDR3 is TGTGCCAGCAGCGGTCCCTTGGGAGGAGGAGCCACTAATGAAAAACTGTTTTTT. Amino acid sequence: CASSGPLGGGATNEKLFF.

This chain connects TRBV4-2 to TRBJ1-2; 8 bases are a match to TRBD1. The junction had 18 bases not matched to a gene; V was cut back by 5 bases and J by 1 base. The germline CDR1 and CDR2 sequences are LGHNA and YNFKEQ. The CDR3 spans 19 residues. The CDR3 DNA follows: TGTGCCAGCAGCGAATCACAGGGGGAGGCCCTTAGGATTAACTATGGCTACACCTTC. It encodes CASSESQGEALRINYGYTF.

This rearrangement joins TRBV5-1 to TRBJ1-2; 9 bases map to TRBD1. This CDR3 is built from 14 residues. J gave up 8 bases and V 4 bases, and 9 bases lay outside the gene matches. CDR1 is SGHRS, CDR2 YFSETQ, per germline. The CDR3 loop reads CASSPTGGAGGYTF. The CDR3 nucleotides are TGCGCCAGCAGCCCCACAGGGGGCGCGGGGGGCTACACCTTC.

This sequence joins TRBV29-1 and TRBJ1-2; 7 bases fit TRBD1. Germline CDR1 is SQVTM and CDR2 is ANQGSEA. The CDR3 totals 13 residues. V trimming: 7 bases; J trimming: 3 bases; junction bases outside the gene matches: 8. For the CDR3, the DNA is TGCAGCGCACAGGGGTTCAGTGACTATGGCTACACCTTC. This encodes CSAQGFSDYGYTF.

As to this clone: A junction end diverges from the germline sequence, so it may reflect a read error. DNA for the CDR3: TGTGCCAGCAGCGGACTACCCGGGACCGGTAGTAACTTC. As protein: CASSGLPGTGSNF. The chain employs TRBV2 and TRBJ2-5, with a weak D call TRBD2 (6 bases). Germline values: CDR1 SNHLY, CDR2 FYNNEI. The CDR3 contains 13 residues.

The V gene is TRBV5-1, the J gene TRBJ2-1, with 11 bases that match TRBD2. J lost 5 bases, V lost 5 bases, and 6 bases had no gene match. Germline CDR1 is SGHRS and CDR2 is YFSETQ. The CDR3 length is 15 residues. CDR3 sequence: CASSLTSGGHNEQFF. In DNA, the CDR3 is TGCGCCAGCAGTCTTACTAGCGGGGGACACAATGAGCAGTTCTTC.

The chain recombines TRBV4-3 with TRBJ2-5; TRBD2 might be the D (6 bases). The CDR3 consists of 17 residues. Germline V lookup: CDR1 LGHNA, CDR2 YSLEER. Trimming removed 0 bases at V and 5 bases at J, with 19 bases between. CDR3 in DNA: TGCGCCAGCAGCCAAGATCCCGGGGCCCACGGAGGGGAGACCCAGTACTTC. Protein: CASSQDPGAHGGETQYF.

The chain uses TRBV6-4 and TRBJ1-6; 10 nucleotides match TRBD1. V lost 6 bases to trimming and J lost 10 bases; unmatched junction nucleotides: 9. Per the germline V gene, CDR1 is MRHNA and CDR2 is SNTAGT. This CDR3 contains 15 residues. The CDR3 sequence: CASSRTGTGESPLHF. CDR3 coding DNA: TGTGCCAGCAGCCGCACCGGGACAGGGGAATCACCCCTCCACTTT.

The rearrangement joins TRBV5-6 to TRBJ1-3, with 7 positions matching TRBD1. J lost 1 base, V lost 2 bases, and 9 bases had no gene match. Germline assignment: CDR1 SGHDT and CDR2 YYEEEE. The CDR3 has 17 amino acids. The CDR3 DNA sequence: TGTGCCAGCAGCTTAGGGACAGCTGATTTTTCTGGAAACACCATATATTTT. Its translation is CASSLGTADFSGNTIYF.

This clone was seen once. The chain is built from TRBV24-1 and TRBJ2-6; 10 bases agree with TRBD1. Unmatched junction bases numbered 10, after V lost 4 bases and J lost 5 bases. The germline gives CDR1 KGHDR, CDR2 SFDVKD. The length of the CDR3 is 18 residues. CDR3 in DNA: TGTGCCACCAGTGAAACTCCGGGACAGGGGAGGCGGGCCAACGTCCTGACTTTC. Residues: CATSETPGQGRRANVLTF.

In this sample, this clone turned up once. The rearrangement joins TRBV19 to TRBJ1-1; D not certain. V was cut by 5 bases and J by 10 bases, with 17 bases left in between. This CDR3 has 13 amino acids. Germline loops: CDR1 LNHDA, CDR2 SQIVND (reference sequence). The CDR3 sequence is CASSFPQARGAFF. The CDR3 nucleotides are TGTGCCAGTAGTTTTCCGCAAGCTCGCGGAGCTTTCTTT.

J is TRBJ2-5 and V is TRBV2, with 9 bases matching TRBD2. CDR3 length equals 14 residues. Germline CDR1 is SNHLY and CDR2 is FYNNEI. After removal of 7 bases from V and 5 bases from J, the junction contained 8 bases not matched to a gene. The CDR3 reads CASTMRAGGETQYF. The DNA for the CDR3 is TGTGCCAGCACGATGAGGGCGGGGGGGGAGACCCAGTACTTC.

The sample holds one count of this clone. The V gene is TRBV6-5, the J gene TRBJ2-7; D unresolved. Germline CDR1 is MNHEY and CDR2 is SVGAGI. Trimming stripped 4 bases from V and 1 base from J, with 11 bases between. The CDR3 loop spans 14 amino acids. The chain's CDR3 is CASSSLKRSYEQYF. CDR3 DNA sequence: TGTGCCAGCAGTTCCCTTAAGAGATCCTACGAGCAGTACTTC.

The CDR3 region has the DNA TGTGCCAGCAGCCCGGGACAGGGGGCTTACTATGGCTACACCTTC. This encodes CASSPGQGAYYGYTF. The rearrangement uses TRBV7-3 and TRBJ1-2; 12 bases align to TRBD1. There are 15 residues in the CDR3. The J segment lost 3 bases and the V segment lost 5 bases, leaving 4 bases of the junction unmatched. Germline V gene lookup returns CDR1 SGHTA and CDR2 FQGTGA.

The J gene is TRBJ1-5, the V gene TRBV15; unclear D gene. Germline V gives CDR1 LNHNV, CDR2 YYDKDF (reference sequence). The CDR3 consists of 14 residues. V shed 5 bases and J shed 0 bases, with 8 bases lying between them. The CDR3 sequence is CATSFDTSNQPQHF. The DNA for the CDR3 is TGTGCCACCAGCTTCGACACTAGCAATCAGCCCCAGCATTTT.

The chain joins TRBV27 to TRBJ2-1, with D uncertain. The V gene lost 8 bases and the J gene lost 5 bases, with 13 bases spanning the gap. From germline, CDR1 is MNHEY and CDR2 SMNVEV (reference sequence). The CDR3 runs to 13 residues. The CDR3 loop reads CASSFLRDNEQFF. The CDR3 coding sequence is TGTGCCAGCTCTTTTTTACGCGACAATGAGCAGTTCTTC.